The clone carrying this TCR beta chain occurred many times. Its antigen is not identified. TCRdb ran MiXCR on the reads and lists one entry per CDR3 protein. This table has 200,000 to 300,000 distinct CDR3 sequences, approximately 13% appearing once. This entry is derived from a study of T cell repertoires in cytomegalovirus infection. At the level of the study: Public TCR beta signatures indicated both CMV infection and matching HLA type. Findings and caveats of the study: What dominated the ex vivo response were HLA-C-restricted CMV-specific TCR beta clonotypes.

Trimming removed 0 bases at V and 8 bases at J, with 22 bases between. The germline V gene encodes CDR1 MNHEY and CDR2 SVGAGI. The CDR3 runs 17 residues. The chain combines TRBV6-5 with TRBJ1-2; D call uncertain. This TCR derives from a human donor in good health (CMV status not recorded). Some clones in this sample may be carry-over from other donors' samples. The specimen was PBMCs. CDR3 residues: CASSYSAAAAKTTGYTF. The CDR3 region has the DNA TGTGCCAGCAGTTACTCGGCGGCAGCTGCCAAGACGACGGGCTACACCTTC.